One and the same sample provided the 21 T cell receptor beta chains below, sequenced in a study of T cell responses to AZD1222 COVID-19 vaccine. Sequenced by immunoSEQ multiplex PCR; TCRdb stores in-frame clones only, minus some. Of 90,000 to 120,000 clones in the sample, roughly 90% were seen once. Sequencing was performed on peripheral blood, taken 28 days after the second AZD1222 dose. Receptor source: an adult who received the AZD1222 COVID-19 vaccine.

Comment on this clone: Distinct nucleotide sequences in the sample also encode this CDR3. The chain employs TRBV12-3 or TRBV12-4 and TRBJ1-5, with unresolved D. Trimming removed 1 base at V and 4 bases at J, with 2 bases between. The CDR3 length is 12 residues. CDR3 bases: TGTGCCAGCAGTTTAGGTAATCAGCCCCAGCATTTT. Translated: CASSLGNQPQHF.

CDR3 sequence reads: CASSQTDTQYF. The CDR3 DNA sequence: TGCGCCAGCAGCCAGACAGATACGCAGTATTTT. V is TRBV4-1 and J is TRBJ2-3; D not certain. Trimming pared 3 bases from V and 3 bases from J, leaving 1 base between. The CDR3 has 11 residues. Germline V lookup: CDR1 MGHRA, CDR2 YSYEKL.

In nucleotides, the CDR3 is TGTGCCAGCAGCTTAGGGCGACAGGGGAGTTATGATCAGCCCCAGCATTTT. Translating gives CASSLGRQGSYDQPQHF. This rearrangement joins TRBV7-9 to TRBJ1-5; 8 positions agree with TRBD1. The CDR3 is made up of 17 amino acids. CDR1 is SEHNR, CDR2 FQNEAQ, per germline (reference sequence). V was clipped by 1 base and J by 5 bases; unmatched bases: 10.

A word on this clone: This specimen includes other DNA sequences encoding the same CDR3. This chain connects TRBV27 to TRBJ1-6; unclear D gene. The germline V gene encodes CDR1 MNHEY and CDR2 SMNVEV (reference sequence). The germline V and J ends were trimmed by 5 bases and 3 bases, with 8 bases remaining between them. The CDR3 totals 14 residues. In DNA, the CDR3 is TGTGCCAGCAGTCCCTCCGGCTATAATTCACCCCTCCACTTT. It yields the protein CASSPSGYNSPLHF.

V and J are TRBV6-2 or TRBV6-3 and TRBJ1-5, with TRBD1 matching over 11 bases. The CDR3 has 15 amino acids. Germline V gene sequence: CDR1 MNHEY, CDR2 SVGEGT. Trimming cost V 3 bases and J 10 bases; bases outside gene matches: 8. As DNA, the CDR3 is TGTGCCAGCAGTTATCGGACAGGGGGCCATAGTCCCCAGCATTTT. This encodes CASSYRTGGHSPQHF.

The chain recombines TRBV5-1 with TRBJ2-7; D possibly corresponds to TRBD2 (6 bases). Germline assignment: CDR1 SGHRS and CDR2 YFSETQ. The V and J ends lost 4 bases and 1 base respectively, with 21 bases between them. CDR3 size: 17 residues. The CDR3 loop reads CASSRTIGGALSYEQYF. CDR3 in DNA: TGCGCCAGCAGCCGGACTATAGGTGGGGCCTTATCCTACGAGCAGTACTTC.

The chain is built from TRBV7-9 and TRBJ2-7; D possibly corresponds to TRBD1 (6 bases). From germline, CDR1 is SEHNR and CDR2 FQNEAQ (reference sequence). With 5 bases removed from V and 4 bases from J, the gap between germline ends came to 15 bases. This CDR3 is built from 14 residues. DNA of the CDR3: TGTGCCAGCAGCACTCCGGGACACCAATACGAGCAGTACTTC. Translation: CASSTPGHQYEQYF.

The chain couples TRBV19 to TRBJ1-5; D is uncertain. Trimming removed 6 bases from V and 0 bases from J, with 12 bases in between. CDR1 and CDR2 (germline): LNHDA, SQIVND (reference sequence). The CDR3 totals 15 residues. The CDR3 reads CASRITQNSNQPQHF. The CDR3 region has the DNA TGTGCCAGTAGGATCACACAGAATAGCAATCAGCCCCAGCATTTT.

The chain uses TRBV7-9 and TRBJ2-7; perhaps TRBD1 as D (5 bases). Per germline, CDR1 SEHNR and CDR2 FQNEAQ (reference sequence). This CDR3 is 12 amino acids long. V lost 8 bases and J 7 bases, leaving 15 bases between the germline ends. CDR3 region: CASSVDIVEQYF. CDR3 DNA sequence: TGTGCCAGCTCAGTGGACATAGTTGAGCAGTACTTC. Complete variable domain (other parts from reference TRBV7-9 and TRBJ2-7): DTGVSQNPRHKITKRGQNVTFRCDPISEHNRLYWYRQTLGQGPEFLTYFQNEAQLEKSRLLSDRFSAERPKGSFSTLEIQRTEQGDSAMYLCASSVDIVEQYFGPGTRLTVT.

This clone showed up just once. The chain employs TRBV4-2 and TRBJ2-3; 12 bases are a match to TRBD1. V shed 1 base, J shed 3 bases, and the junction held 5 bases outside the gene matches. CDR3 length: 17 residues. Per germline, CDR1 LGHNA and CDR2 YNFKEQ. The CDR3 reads CASSQALGQGATDTQYF. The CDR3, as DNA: TGTGCCAGCAGCCAAGCTCTGGGACAGGGGGCGACAGATACGCAGTATTTT.

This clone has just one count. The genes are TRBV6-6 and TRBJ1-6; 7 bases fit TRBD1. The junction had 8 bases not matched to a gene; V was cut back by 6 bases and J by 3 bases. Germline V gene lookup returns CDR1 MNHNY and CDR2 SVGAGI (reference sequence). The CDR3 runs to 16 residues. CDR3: CASSLGQAVYNSPLHF. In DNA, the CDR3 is TGTGCCAGCAGCCTTGGACAGGCCGTCTATAATTCACCCCTCCACTTT.

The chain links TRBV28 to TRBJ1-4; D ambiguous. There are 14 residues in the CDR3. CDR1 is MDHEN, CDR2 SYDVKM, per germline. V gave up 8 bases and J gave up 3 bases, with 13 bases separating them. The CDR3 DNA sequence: TGTGCCAGCCGACCCACCGGGGCTAATGAAAAACTGTTTTTT. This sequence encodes CASRPTGANEKLFF.

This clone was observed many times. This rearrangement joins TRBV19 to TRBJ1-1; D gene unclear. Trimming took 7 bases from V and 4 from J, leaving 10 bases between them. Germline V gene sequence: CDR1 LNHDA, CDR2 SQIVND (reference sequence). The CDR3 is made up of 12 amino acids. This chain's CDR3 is CASKVGGTEAFF. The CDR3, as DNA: TGTGCCAGTAAAGTGGGCGGCACTGAAGCTTTCTTT.

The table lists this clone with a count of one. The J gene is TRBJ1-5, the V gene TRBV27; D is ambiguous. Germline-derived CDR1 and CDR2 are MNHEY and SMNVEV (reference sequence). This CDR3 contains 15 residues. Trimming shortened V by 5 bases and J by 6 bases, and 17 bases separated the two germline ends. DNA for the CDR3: TGTGCCAGCAGTACCCTGACCCAAGGAGGTCAGCCCCAGCATTTT. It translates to CASSTLTQGGQPQHF.

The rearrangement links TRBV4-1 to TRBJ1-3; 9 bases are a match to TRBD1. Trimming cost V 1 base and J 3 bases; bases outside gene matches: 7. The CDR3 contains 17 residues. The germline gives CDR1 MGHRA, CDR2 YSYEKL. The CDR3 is CASSQVRTGVLGNTIYF. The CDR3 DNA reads TGCGCCAGCAGCCAAGTAAGGACAGGGGTTCTTGGAAACACCATATATTTT.

The CDR3 region is CASKNRGISAEAFF. The DNA of the CDR3 is TGTGCCAGCAAAAACAGGGGTATATCGGCTGAAGCTTTCTTT. This rearrangement joins TRBV27 to TRBJ1-1; 7 nucleotides line up with TRBD1. CDR1 and CDR2 from the germline V gene are MNHEY and SMNVEV (reference sequence). With 7 bases clipped from V and 6 bases from J, the junction kept 11 bases outside the gene matches. The CDR3 consists of 14 residues.

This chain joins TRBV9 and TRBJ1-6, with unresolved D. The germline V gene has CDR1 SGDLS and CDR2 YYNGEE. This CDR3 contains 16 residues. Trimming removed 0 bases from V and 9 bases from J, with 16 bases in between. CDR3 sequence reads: CASSVEGAFQGSPLHF. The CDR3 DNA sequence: TGTGCCAGCAGCGTAGAAGGAGCATTTCAAGGTTCACCCCTCCACTTT.

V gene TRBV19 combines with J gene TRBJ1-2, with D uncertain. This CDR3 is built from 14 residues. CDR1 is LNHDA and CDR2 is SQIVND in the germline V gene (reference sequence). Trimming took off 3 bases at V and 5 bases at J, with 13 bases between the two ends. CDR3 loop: CASSIWLTEYGYTF. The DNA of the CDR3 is TGTGCCAGTAGTATTTGGCTGACTGAGTATGGCTACACCTTC.

The chain's CDR3 is CASSLTENSPLHF. CDR3 coding DNA: TGTGCCAGCAGTTTGACAGAAAATTCACCCCTCCACTTT. V and J are TRBV12-3 or TRBV12-4 and TRBJ1-6, with a possible D match to TRBD1 (5 bases). The length of the CDR3 is 13 residues. With 3 bases removed from V and 7 bases from J, the gap between germline ends came to 7 bases.

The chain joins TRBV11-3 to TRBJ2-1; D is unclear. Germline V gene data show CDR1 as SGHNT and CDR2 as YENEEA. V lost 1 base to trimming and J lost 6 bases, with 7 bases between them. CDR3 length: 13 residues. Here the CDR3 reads CASSLGPSNEQFF. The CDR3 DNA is TGTGCCAGCAGCTTAGGTCCGAGCAATGAGCAGTTCTTC.

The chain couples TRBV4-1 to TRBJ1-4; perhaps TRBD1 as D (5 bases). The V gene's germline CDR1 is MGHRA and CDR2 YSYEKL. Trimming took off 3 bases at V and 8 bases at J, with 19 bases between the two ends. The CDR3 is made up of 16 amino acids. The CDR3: CASSHGTQESEEKLFF. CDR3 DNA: TGCGCCAGCAGCCACGGGACCCAGGAATCGGAAGAAAAACTGTTTTTT.